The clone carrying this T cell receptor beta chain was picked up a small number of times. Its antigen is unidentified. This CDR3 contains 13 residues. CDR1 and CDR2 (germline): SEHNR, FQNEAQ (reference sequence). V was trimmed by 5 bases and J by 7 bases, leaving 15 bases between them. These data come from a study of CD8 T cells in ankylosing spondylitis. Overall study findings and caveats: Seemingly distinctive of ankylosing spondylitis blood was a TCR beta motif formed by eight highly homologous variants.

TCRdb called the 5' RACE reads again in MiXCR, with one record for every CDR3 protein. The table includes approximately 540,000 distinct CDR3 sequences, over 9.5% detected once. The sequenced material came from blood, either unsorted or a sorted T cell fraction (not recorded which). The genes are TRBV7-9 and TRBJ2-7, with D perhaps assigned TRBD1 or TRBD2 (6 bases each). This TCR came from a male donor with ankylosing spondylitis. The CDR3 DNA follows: TGTGCCAGCAGCCCGTCCGGGGGCAGGGAGCAGTACTTC. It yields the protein CASSPSGGREQYF.